This TCR beta chain is drawn from a study of T cells in Graves' hyperthyroidism and ophthalmopathy. This clonotype was counted at least ten times. It was RNA transcripts that yielded the amplified TCR beta CDR3 regions. With the HTBI primer set, the TCR CDR3 went through a first round of RT-PCR. TCRdb used MiXCR to reprocess the multiplex PCR reads, holding one entry per CDR3 protein. The sample lists about 380,000 distinct CDR3 sequences, 15% to 20% occurring once. V gave up 2 bases and J gave up 1 base, with 6 bases separating them. Per germline, CDR1 MNHEY and CDR2 SMNVEV (reference sequence). CDR3 length equals 14 residues.

Specimen: blood. The chain links TRBV27 to TRBJ1-5; D unclear. This clonotype was obtained from a man aged 18 to 29 with Graves' ophthalmopathy. The CDR3 coding sequence is TGTGCCAGCAGTTTAAAGGCAAGCAATCAGCCCCAGCATTTT. Its translation is CASSLKASNQPQHF.